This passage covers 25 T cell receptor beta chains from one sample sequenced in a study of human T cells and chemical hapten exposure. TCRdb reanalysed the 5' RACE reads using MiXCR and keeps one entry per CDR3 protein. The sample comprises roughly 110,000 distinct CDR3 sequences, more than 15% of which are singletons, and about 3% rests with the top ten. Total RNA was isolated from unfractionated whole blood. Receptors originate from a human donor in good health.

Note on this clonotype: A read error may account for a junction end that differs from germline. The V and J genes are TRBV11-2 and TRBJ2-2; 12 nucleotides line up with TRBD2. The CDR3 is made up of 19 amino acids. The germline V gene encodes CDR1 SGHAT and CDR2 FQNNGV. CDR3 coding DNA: TGTGCTAGCAGCTTAGAGGGACTAGCGGGCCTGGGAAACACCGGGGAGCTGTTTTTT. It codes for CASSLEGLAGLGNTGELFF.

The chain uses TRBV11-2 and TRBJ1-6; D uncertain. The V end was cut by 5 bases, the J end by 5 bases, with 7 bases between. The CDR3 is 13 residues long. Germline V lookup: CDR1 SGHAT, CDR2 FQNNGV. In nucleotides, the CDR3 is TGTGCCAGCAGCCCGAGGAATAATTCACCCCTCCACTTT. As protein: CASSPRNNSPLHF.

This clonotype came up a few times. The CDR3 sequence: CASSLAAPPGVTQYF. CDR3 in DNA: TGTGCCAGCAGTTTAGCCGCCCCGCCGGGGGTGACCCAGTACTTC. This sequence joins TRBV12-3 or TRBV12-4 and TRBJ2-5; maybe TRBD2 (6 bases). The CDR3 loop spans 15 amino acids. V dropped 0 bases and J dropped 7 bases, with 15 bases sitting between them.

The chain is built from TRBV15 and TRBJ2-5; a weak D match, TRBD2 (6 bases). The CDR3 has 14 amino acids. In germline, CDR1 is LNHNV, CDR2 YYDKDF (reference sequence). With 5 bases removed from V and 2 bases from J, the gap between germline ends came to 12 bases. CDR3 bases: TGTGCCACCAGCGGAATGGGGGGTCAAGAGACCCAGTACTTC. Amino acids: CATSGMGGQETQYF.

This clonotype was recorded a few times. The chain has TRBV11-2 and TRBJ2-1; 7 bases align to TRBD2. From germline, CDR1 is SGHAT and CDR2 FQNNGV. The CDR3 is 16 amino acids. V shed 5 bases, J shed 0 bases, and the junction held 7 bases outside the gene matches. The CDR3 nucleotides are TGTGCCAGCAGCCCGTCGGGCGGGAGCTCCTACAATGAGCAGTTCTTC. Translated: CASSPSGGSSYNEQFF.

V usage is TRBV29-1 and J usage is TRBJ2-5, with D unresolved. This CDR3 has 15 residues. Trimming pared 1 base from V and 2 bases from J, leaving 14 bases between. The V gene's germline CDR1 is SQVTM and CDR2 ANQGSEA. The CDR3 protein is CSVEGKGSPQETQYF. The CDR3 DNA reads TGCAGCGTTGAAGGAAAGGGTTCACCACAAGAGACCCAGTACTTC. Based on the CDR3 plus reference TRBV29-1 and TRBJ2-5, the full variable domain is SAVISQKPSRDICQRGTSLTIQCQVDSQVTMMFWYRQQPGQSLTLIATANQGSEATYESGFVIDKFPISRPNLTFSTLTVSNMSPEDSSIYLCSVEGKGSPQETQYFGPGTRLLVL.

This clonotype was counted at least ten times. CDR3: CSAQPWTADSPLHF. The CDR3 nucleotides are TGCAGTGCCCAGCCCTGGACAGCAGATTCACCCCTCCACTTT. This sequence joins TRBV20-1 and TRBJ1-6, with D perhaps TRBD1 (6 bases). CDR1 and CDR2 (germline): DFQATT, SNEGSKA (reference sequence). The CDR3 is 14 residues long. V was trimmed by 6 bases and J by 8 bases, leaving 17 bases between them.

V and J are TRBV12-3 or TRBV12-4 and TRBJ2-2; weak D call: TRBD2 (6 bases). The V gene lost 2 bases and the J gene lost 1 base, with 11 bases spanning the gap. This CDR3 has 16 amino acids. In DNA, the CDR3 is TGTGCCAGCAGTTTATGGACGGGACTGAACACCGGGGAGCTGTTTTTT. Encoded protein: CASSLWTGLNTGELFF.

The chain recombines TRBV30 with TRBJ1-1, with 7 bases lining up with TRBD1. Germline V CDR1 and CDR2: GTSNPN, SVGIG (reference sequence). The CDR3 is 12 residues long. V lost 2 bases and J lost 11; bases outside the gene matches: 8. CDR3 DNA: TGTGCCTGGAGTTTCGTCCAGGGGGGGGCTTTCTTT. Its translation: CAWSFVQGGAFF.

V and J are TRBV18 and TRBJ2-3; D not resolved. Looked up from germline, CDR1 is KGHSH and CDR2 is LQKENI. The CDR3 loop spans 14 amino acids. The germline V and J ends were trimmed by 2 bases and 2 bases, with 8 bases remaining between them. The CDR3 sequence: CASSPISNTDTQYF. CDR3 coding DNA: TGTGCCAGCTCACCAATAAGCAACACAGATACGCAGTATTTT. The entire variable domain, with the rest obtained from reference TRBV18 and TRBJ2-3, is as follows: NAGVMQNPRHLVRRRGQEARLRCSPMKGHSHVYWYRQLPEEGLKFMVYLQKENIIDESGMPKERFSAEFPKEGPSILRIQQVVRGDSAAYFCASSPISNTDTQYFGPGTRLTVL.

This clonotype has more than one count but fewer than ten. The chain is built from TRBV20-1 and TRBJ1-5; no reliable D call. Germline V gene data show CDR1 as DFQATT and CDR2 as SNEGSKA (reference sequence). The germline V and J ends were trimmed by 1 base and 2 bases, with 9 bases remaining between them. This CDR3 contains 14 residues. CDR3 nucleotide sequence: TGCAGTGCTAGAGGGGGTTCTGGCAATCAGCCCCAGCATTTT. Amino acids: CSARGGSGNQPQHF.

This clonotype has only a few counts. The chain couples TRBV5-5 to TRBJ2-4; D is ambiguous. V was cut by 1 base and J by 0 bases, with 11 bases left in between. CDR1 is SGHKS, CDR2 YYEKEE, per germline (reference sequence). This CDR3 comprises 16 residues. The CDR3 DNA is TGTGCCAGCAGCTTGCTCGTAACTCTAGCCAAAAACATTCAGTACTTC. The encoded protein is CASSLLVTLAKNIQYF.

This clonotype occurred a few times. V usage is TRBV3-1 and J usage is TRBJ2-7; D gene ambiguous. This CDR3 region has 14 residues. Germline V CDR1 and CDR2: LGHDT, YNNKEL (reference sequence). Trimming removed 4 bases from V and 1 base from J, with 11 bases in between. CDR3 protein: CASSPRATSYEQYF. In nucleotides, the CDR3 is TGTGCCAGCAGCCCCCGGGCCACGTCCTACGAGCAGTACTTC.

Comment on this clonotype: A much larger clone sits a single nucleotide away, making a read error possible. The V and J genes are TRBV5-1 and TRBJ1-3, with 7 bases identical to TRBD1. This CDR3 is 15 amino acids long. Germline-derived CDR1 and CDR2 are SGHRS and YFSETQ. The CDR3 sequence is CASNLTGNSGNTIYF. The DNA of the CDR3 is TGCGCCAGCAACTTGACAGGGAACTCTGGAAACACCATATATTTT.

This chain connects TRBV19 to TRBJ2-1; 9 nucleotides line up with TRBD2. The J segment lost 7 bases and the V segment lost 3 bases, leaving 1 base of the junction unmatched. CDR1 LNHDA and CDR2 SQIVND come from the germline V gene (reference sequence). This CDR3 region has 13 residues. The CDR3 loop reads CASSILAGNEQFF. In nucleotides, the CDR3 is TGTGCCAGTAGTATTCTAGCGGGAAATGAGCAGTTCTTC.

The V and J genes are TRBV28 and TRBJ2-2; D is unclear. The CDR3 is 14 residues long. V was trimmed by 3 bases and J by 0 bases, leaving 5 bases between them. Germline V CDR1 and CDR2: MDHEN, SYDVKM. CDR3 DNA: TGTGCCAGCAGTTTGTTCCCGAACACCGGGGAGCTGTTTTTT. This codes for CASSLFPNTGELFF.

The CDR3 spells CASSFRPPLQGKGYTGELFF. DNA for the CDR3: TGTGCCAGCAGTTTCAGGCCTCCTTTGCAGGGAAAGGGTTATACCGGGGAGCTGTTTTTT. The chain is built from TRBV27 and TRBJ2-2, with D possibly matching TRBD1 (5 bases). CDR3 length: 20 amino acids. Trimming removed 3 bases at V and 5 bases at J, with 28 bases between. Germline V gene sequence: CDR1 MNHEY, CDR2 SMNVEV (reference sequence).

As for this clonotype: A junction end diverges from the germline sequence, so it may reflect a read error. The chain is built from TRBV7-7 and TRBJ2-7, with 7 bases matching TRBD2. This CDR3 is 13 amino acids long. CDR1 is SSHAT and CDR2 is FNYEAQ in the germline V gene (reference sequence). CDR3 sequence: CASSQAGSYEQYF. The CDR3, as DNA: TGTGCTAGCAGCCAAGCGGGGAGCTACGAGCAGTACTTC.

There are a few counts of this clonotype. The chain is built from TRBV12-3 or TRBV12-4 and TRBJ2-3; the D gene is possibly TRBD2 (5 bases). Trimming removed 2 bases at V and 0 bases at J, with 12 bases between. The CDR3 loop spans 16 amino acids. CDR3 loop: CASSLRRRSSTDTQYF. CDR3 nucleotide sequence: TGTGCCAGCAGTTTAAGGAGGCGATCTAGCACAGATACGCAGTATTTT.

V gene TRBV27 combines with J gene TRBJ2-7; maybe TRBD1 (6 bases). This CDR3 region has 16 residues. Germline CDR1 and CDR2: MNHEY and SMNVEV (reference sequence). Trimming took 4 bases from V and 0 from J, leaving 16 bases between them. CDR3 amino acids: CASSSRAGEGSYEQYF. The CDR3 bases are TGTGCCAGCAGTTCAAGGGCAGGGGAAGGCTCCTACGAGCAGTACTTC.

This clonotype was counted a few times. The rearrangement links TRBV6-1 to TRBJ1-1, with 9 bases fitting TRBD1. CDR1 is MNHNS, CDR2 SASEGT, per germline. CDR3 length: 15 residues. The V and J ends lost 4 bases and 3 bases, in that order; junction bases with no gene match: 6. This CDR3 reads CASSVNRGRDTEAFF. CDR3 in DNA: TGTGCCAGCAGTGTAAACAGGGGGCGGGACACTGAAGCTTTCTTT.

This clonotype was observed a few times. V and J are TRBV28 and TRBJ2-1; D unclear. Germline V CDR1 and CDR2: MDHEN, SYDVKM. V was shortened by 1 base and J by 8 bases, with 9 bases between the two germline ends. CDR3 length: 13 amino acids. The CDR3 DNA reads TGTGCCAGCAGTTTATCGGACGGCTATGAGCAGTTCTTC. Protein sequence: CASSLSDGYEQFF.

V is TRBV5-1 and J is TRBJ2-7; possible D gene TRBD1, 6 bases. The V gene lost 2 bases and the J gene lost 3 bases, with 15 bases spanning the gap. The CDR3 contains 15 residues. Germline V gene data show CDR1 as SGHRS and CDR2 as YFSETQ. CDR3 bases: TGCGCCAGCAGCTTATCCAGGGGCGGGTACTACGAGCAGTACTTC. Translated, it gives CASSLSRGGYYEQYF.

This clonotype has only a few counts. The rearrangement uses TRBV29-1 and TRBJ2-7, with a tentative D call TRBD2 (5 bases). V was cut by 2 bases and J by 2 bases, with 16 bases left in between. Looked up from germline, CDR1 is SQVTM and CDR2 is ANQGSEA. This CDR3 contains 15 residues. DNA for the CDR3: TGCAGCGTTGAATTTGAGGGCAGGCGAACCTACGAGCAGTACTTC. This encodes CSVEFEGRRTYEQYF.

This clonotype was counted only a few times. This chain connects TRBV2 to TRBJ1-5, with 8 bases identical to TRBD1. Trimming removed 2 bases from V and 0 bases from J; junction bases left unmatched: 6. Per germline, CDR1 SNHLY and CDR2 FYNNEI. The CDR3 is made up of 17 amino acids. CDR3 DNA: TGTGCCAGCAGTGAACAGACAGGGGCTCTTAGCAATCAGCCCCAGCATTTT. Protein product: CASSEQTGALSNQPQHF.